The clone carrying this TCR beta chain was detected only once. The sample is drawn from a study of blood T cell repertoires in COVID-19. About the research overall: Researchers got acute and convalescent COVID-19 samples from the United States, Italy and Spain. In each case, the material was cDNA or gDNA derived from T cells, B-cell-depleted T cells, or PBMCs.

Original data processing: Researchers report that nucleated cell counts were estimated from reference gene primer amplification. Only in-frame clones appear in the TCRdb table, and some are missing; sequencing was by immunoSEQ multiplex PCR. From that table come the V and J calls and clone size; the DNA was used to work out D and trimming. The sample carries roughly 390,000 clones, about 85% recorded once. The germline CDR1 and CDR2 sequences are SGHKS and YYEKEE (reference sequence). J lost 0 bases, V lost 6 bases, and 5 bases had no gene match. There are 15 residues in the CDR3. The TCR originated in a young woman with acute or convalescent COVID-19. Sequencing used peripheral blood. The rearrangement links TRBV5-5 to TRBJ2-7; TRBD1 matches 11 bases. The CDR3 reads CASNRGQGVSYEQYF. The CDR3, as DNA: TGTGCCAGCAACCGGGGACAGGGGGTCTCCTACGAGCAGTACTTC.